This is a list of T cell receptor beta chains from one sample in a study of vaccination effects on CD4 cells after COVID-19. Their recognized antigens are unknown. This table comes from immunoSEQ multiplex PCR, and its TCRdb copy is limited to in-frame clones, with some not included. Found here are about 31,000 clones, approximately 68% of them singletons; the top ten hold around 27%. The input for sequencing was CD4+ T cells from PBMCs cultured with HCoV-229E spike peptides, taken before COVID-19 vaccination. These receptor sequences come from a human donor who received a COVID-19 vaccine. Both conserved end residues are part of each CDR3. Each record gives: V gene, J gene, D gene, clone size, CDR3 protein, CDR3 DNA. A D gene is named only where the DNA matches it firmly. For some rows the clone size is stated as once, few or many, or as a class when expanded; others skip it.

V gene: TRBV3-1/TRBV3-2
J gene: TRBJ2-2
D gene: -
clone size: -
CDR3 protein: CASSQDMASSTGELFF
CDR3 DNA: TGTGCCAGCAGCCAAGATATGGCTAGCTCCACCGGGGAGCTGTTTTTT

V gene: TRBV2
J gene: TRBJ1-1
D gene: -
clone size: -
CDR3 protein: CASSNREAATEAFF
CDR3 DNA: TGTGCCAGCAGTAACAGGGAGGCCGCCACTGAAGCTTTCTTT

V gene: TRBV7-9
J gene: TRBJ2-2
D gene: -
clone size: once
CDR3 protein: CASSLKGEAGELFF
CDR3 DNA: TGTGCCAGCAGCTTAAAGGGGGAGGCCGGGGAGCTGTTTTTT

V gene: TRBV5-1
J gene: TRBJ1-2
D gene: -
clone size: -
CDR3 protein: CASSPEGRGEYNYGYTF
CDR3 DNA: TGCGCCAGCAGCCCGGAGGGCAGGGGCGAGTATAACTATGGCTACACCTTC

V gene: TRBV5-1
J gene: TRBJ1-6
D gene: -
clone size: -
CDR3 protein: CASSFGGSYNSPLHF
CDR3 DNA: TGCGCCAGCAGCTTTGGGGGCTCCTATAATTCACCCCTCCACTTT

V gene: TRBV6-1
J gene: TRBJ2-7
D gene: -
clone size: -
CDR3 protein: CASSEMVRGAYEQYF
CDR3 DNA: TGTGCCAGCAGTGAAATGGTCAGGGGGGCCTACGAGCAGTACTTC

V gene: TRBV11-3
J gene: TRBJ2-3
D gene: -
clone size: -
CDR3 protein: CASSPSRADTQYF
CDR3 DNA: TGTGCCAGCAGCCCATCCAGGGCAGATACGCAGTATTTT

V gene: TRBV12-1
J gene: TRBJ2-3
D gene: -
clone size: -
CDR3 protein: CASSFASIGLVGDTQYF
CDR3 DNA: TGTGCCAGCAGCTTCGCTAGTATTGGGCTAGTCGGAGATACGCAGTATTTT

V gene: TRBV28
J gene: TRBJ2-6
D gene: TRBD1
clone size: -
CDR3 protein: CASSPGQGVGVLTF
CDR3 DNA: TGTGCCAGCAGTCCGGGACAGGGTGTGGGCGTCCTGACTTTC

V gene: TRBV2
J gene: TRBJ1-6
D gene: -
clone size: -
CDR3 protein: CASRGGKGRDNSPLHF
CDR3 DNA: TGTGCCAGCAGGGGGGGGAAGGGCCGCGATAATTCACCCCTCCACTTT

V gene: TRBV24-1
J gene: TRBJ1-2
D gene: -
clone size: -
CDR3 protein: CATSGAEWNGYTF
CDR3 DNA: TGTGCCACCAGTGGGGCAGAATGGAATGGCTACACCTTC

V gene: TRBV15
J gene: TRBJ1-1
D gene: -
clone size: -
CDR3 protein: CATSRHANTEAFF
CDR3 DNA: TGTGCCACCAGCAGGCACGCGAACACTGAAGCTTTCTTT

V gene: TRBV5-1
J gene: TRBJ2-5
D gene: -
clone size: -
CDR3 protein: CASSLLKGLQETQYF
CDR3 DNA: TGCGCCAGCAGCTTGCTGAAGGGCCTCCAAGAGACCCAGTACTTC

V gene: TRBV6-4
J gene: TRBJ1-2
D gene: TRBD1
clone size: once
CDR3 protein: CASPCRQGPPYGYTF
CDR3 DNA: TGTGCCAGTCCCTGCCGACAGGGGCCCCCTTATGGCTACACCTTC

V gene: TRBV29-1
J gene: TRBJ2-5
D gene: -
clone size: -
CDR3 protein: CSVYFETQYF
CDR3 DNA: TGCAGCGTTTATTTTGAGACCCAGTACTTC

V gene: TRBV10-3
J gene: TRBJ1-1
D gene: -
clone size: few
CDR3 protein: CAISEDTLMNTEAFF
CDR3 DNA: TGTGCCATCAGTGAGGACACCCTCATGAACACTGAAGCTTTCTTT

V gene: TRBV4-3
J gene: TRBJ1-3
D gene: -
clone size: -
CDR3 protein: CASSQGPPGNTIYF
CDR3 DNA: TGCGCCAGCAGCCAAGGGCCCCCTGGAAACACCATATATTTT

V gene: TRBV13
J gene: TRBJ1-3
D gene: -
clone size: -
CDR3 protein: CASSLSGRVPGAGNTIYF
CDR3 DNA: TGTGCCAGCAGCTTATCAGGGCGGGTTCCTGGGGCTGGAAACACCATATATTTT

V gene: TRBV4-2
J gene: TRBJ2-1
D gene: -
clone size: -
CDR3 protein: CASSRRFDEQFF
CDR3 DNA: TGTGCCAGCAGCCGCCGGTTCGATGAGCAGTTCTTC

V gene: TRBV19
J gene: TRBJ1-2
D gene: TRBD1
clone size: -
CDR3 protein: CASSPDRGGYGYTF
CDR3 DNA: TGTGCCAGTAGCCCGGACAGGGGAGGGTATGGCTACACCTTC

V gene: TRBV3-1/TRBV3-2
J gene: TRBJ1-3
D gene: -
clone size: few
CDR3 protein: CASSQGLGNTIYF
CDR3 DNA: TGTGCCAGCAGCCAGGGGCTAGGAAACACCATATATTTT

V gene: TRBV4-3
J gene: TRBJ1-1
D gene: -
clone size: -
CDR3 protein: CASSQEEGRWTEAFF
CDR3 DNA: TGCGCCAGCAGCCAAGAAGAGGGGAGGTGGACTGAAGCTTTCTTT

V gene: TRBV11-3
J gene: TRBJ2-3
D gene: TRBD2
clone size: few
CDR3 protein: CASAPGLGRDTQYF
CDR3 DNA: TGTGCCAGCGCACCGGGACTAGGAAGGGATACGCAGTATTTT

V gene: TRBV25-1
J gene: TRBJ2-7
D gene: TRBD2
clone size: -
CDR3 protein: CASRGGNEQYF
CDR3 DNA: TGTGCCAGCCGGGGGGGGAACGAGCAGTACTTC

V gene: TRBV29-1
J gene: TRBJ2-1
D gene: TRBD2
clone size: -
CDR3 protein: CSVGPSGGVGSYNEQFF
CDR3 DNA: TGCAGCGTTGGTCCTAGCGGGGGGGTAGGTTCCTACAATGAGCAGTTCTTC

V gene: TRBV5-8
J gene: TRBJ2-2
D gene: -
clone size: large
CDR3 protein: CASILPGTKGLNTGELFF
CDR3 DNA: TGTGCCAGCATACTCCCCGGCACAAAGGGGCTTAACACCGGGGAGCTGTTTTTT

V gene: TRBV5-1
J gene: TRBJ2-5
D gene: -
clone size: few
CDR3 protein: CASSFGGTETQYF
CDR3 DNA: TGCGCCAGCAGCTTTGGGGGCACAGAGACCCAGTACTTC

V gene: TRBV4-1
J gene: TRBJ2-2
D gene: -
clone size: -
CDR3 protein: CASSQEGNRGTGELFF
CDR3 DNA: TGCGCCAGCAGCCAAGAAGGGAATCGCGGGACCGGGGAGCTGTTTTTT

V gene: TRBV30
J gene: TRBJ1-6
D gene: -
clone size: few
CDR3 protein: CAWARQENSPLHF
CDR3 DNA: TGTGCCTGGGCACGACAGGAAAACTCACCCCTCCACTTT